The 6 T cell receptor beta chains presented below share a single source sample, sequenced in a study of OX40 agonist ivuxolimab in advanced cancers. Measured with immunoSEQ multiplex PCR; TCRdb has only the in-frame clones, and not every one. The data hold around 60,000 clones, with about 90% observed a single time. The sequences come from CD4+ or CD8+ T cells sorted from blood, collected in a trial of the OX40 agonist ivuxolimab. These TCRs come from an adult with an advanced solid tumor such as melanoma, head and neck, liver or kidney cancer.

This clone was seen only once. This chain uses TRBV28 with TRBJ2-1, with TRBD2 matching over 9 bases. CDR1 is MDHEN and CDR2 is SYDVKM in the germline V gene. The CDR3 sequence is 14 residues long. Losses at the gene ends were 5 bases for V and 9 bases for J; bases not matched to a gene: 8. The CDR3 sequence is CASSPSGRRGEQFF. The CDR3 DNA reads as TGTGCCAGCAGTCCCAGCGGGAGGAGAGGTGAGCAGTTCTTC.

In its sample, this clone was seen a few times. The gene calls are TRBV6-5 and TRBJ1-2; 8 bases fit TRBD1. This CDR3 comprises 13 residues. With 7 bases clipped from V and 8 bases from J, the junction kept 9 bases outside the gene matches. Germline V CDR1 and CDR2: MNHEY, SVGAGI. The CDR3 loop reads CASKRTGRVGYTF. DNA for the CDR3: TGTGCCAGCAAACGGACAGGGAGGGTCGGCTACACCTTC.

The genes are TRBV5-4 and TRBJ2-5, with 15 bases fitting TRBD2. With 4 bases clipped from V and 0 bases from J, the junction kept 7 bases outside the gene matches. The CDR3 totals 18 residues. CDR1 is SGHNT and CDR2 is YYREEE in the germline V gene (reference sequence). The CDR3 spells CASSKTGTSGRYQETQYF. For the CDR3, the DNA is TGTGCCAGCAGCAAAACCGGGACTAGCGGGAGGTACCAAGAGACCCAGTACTTC. Full variable domain (missing parts from reference TRBV5-4 and TRBJ2-5): ETGVTQSPTHLIKTRGQQVTLRCSSQSGHNTVSWYQQALGQGPQFIFQYYREEENGRGNFPPRFSGLQFPNYSSELNVNALELDDSALYLCASSKTGTSGRYQETQYFGPGTRLLVL.

This chain links TRBV6-6 with TRBJ2-7, with D perhaps assigned TRBD1 or TRBD2 (5 bases each). The CDR3 totals 14 residues. Trimming pared 8 bases from V and 0 bases from J, leaving 14 bases between. Germline V gives CDR1 MNHNY, CDR2 SVGAGI (reference sequence). For the CDR3, the DNA is TGTGCCAGCTTTTCCAGGGAGACCTCCTACGAGCAGTACTTC. This codes for CASFSRETSYEQYF.

The rearrangement joins TRBV5-6 to TRBJ1-4, with D unclear. Trimming left V 2 bases short and J 4 bases short, with 9 bases between. CDR3 length equals 14 residues. Germline V lookup: CDR1 SGHDT, CDR2 YYEEEE. The DNA of the CDR3 is TGTGCCAGCAGCTTTGGCGGAAATAATGAAAAACTGTTTTTT. As protein: CASSFGGNNEKLFF.

This rearrangement joins TRBV19 to TRBJ2-2; TRBD1 aligns across 8 bases. Germline CDR1 is LNHDA and CDR2 is SQIVND (reference sequence). This CDR3 comprises 16 residues. V shed 3 bases and J 6 bases; nucleotides not matched to a gene: 9. The chain's CDR3 is CASSITGGRRAGELFF. CDR3 in DNA: TGTGCCAGTAGTATCACAGGGGGTCGTAGAGCCGGGGAGCTGTTTTTT. Filled out from reference TRBV19 and TRBJ2-2, the complete variable domain reads DGGITQSPKYLFRKEGQNVTLSCEQNLNHDAMYWYRQDPGQGLRLIYYSQIVNDFQKGDIAEGYSVSREKKESFPLTVTSAQKNPTAFYLCASSITGGRRAGELFFGEGSRLTVL.